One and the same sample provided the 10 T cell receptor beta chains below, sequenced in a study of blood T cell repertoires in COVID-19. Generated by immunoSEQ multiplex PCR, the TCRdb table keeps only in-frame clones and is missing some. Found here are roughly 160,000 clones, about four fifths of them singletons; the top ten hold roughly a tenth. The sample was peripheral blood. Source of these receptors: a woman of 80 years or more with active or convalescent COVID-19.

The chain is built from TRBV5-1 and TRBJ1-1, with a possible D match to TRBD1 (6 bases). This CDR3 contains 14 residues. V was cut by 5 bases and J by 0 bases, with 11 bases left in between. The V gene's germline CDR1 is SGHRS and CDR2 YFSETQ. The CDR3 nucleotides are TGCGCCAGCAGTGTCGGACAGTTGAACACTGAAGCTTTCTTT. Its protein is CASSVGQLNTEAFF.

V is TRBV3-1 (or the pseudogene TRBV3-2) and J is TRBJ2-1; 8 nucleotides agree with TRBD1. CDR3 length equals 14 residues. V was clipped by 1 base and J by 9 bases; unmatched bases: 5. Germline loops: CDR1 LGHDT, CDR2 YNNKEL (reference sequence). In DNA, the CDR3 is TGTGCCAGCAGCCAAGTTCAGGGGGCTGGTGAGCAGTTCTTC. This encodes CASSQVQGAGEQFF.

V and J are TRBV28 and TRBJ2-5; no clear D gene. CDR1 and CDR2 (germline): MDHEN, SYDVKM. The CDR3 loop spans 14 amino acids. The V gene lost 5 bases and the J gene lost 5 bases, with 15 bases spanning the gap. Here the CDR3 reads CASSHPESLETQYF. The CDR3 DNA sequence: TGTGCCAGCAGTCACCCGGAGAGCTTGGAGACCCAGTACTTC.

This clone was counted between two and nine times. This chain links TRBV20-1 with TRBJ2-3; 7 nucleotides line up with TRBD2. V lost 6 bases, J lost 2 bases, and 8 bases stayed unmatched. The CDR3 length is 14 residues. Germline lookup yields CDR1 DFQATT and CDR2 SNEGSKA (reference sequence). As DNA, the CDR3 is TGCAGTGCCAGTGGTCTAGCGGCCACAGATACGCAGTATTTT. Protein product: CSASGLAATDTQYF.

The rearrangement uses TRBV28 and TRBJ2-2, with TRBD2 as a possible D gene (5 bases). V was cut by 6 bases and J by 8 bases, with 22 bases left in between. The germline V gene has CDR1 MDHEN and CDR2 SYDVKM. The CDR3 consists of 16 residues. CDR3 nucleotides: TGTGCCAGCAGCCCCTCCTCGGGGTTAGACGGGGGGGAGCTGTTTTTT. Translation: CASSPSSGLDGGELFF.

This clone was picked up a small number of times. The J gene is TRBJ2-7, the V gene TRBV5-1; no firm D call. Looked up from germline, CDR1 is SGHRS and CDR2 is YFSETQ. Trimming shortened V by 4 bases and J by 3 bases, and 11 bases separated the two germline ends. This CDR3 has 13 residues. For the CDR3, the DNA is TGCGCCAGCAGCGCCCGAAGCAACTACGAGCAGTACTTC. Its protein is CASSARSNYEQYF. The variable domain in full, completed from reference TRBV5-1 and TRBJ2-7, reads KAGVTQTPRYLIKTRGQQVTLSCSPISGHRSVSWYQQTPGQGLQFLFEYFSETQRNKGNFPGRFSGRQFSNSRSEMNVSTLELGDSALYLCASSARSNYEQYFGPGTRLTVT.

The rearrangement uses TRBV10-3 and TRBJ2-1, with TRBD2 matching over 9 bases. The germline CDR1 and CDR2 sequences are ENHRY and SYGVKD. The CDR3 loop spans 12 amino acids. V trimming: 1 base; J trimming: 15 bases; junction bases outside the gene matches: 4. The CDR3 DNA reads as TGTGCCATCAGTGAGTTTGGGACTAGCTTGTTCTTC. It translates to CAISEFGTSLFF.

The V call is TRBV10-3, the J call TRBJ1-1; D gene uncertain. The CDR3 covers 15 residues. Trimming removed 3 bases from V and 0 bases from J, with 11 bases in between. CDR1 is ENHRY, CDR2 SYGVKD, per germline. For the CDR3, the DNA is TGTGCCATCAGTGATCAAGTACAGTTGAACACTGAAGCTTTCTTT. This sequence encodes CAISDQVQLNTEAFF.

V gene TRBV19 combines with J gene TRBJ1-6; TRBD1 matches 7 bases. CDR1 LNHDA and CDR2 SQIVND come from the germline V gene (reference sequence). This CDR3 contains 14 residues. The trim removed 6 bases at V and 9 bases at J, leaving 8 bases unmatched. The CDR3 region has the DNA TGTGCCAGTAGCACAGGGGATTGGAGTTCACCCCTCCACTTT. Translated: CASSTGDWSSPLHF. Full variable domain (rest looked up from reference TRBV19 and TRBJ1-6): DGGITQSPKYLFRKEGQNVTLSCEQNLNHDAMYWYRQDPGQGLRLIYYSQIVNDFQKGDIAEGYSVSREKKESFPLTVTSAQKNPTAFYLCASSTGDWSSPLHFGNGTRLTVT.

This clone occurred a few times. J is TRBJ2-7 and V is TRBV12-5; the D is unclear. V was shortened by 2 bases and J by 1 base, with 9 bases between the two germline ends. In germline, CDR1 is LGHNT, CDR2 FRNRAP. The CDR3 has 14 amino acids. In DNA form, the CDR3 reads TGTGCTAGTGGTTTGAGCTGGCGGTCCTACGAGCAGTACTTC. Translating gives CASGLSWRSYEQYF. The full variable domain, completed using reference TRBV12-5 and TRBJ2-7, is DARVTQTPRHKVTEMGQEVTMRCQPILGHNTVFWYRQTMMQGLELLAYFRNRAPLDDSGMPKDRFSAEMPDATLATLKIQPSEPRDSAVYFCASGLSWRSYEQYFGPGTRLTVT.